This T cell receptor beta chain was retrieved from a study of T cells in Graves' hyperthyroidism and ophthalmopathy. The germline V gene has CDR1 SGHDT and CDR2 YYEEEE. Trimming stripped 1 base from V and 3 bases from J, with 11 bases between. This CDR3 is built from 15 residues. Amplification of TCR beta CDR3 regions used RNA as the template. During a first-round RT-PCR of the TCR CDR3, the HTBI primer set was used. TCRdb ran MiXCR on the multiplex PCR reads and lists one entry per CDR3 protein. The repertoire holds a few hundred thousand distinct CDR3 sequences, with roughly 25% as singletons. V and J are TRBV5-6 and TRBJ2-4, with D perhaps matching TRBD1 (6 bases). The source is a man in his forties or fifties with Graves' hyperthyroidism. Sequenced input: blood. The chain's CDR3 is CASSLLQGVKNIQYF. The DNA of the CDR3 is TGTGCCAGCAGCTTGTTACAGGGTGTCAAAAACATTCAGTACTTC.